The rows below give T cell receptor beta chains drawn from one sample of a study of blood T cell repertoires in COVID-19. TCRdb's copy holds only in-frame clones and misses some; the assay was immunoSEQ multiplex PCR. The sample carries some 300,000 clones, roughly 90% recorded once. The sequenced sample was PBMCs or T cells enriched from blood (not recorded which). The receptors originated from a woman in her 30s who had recovered from COVID-19. The CDR3 runs from the conserved cysteine through the conserved F or W. The D gene is left open where the match is weak. Clone size, where shown, is once, few, many, or a class for clones that have expanded.

CDR3 protein: CASSQDPTQGRRAFF
CDR3 DNA: TGCGCCAGCAGCCAAGATCCAACCCAGGGAAGGCGAGCTTTCTTT
J gene: TRBJ1-1
clone size: few
D gene: -
V gene: TRBV4-3

CDR3 protein: CASSLAFPGSPLHF
CDR3 DNA: TGTGCCAGCAGCTTAGCTTTCCCGGGGTCACCCCTCCACTTT
J gene: TRBJ1-6
clone size: -
D gene: -
V gene: TRBV7-8

CDR3 protein: CASSLGWWSAGRGSYNEQFF
CDR3 DNA: TGCGCCAGCAGCTTGGGCTGGTGGTCGGCAGGGCGGGGGTCCTACAATGAGCAGTTCTTC
J gene: TRBJ2-1
clone size: -
D gene: TRBD2
V gene: TRBV5-1

CDR3 protein: CASTVARDRGNEKLFF
CDR3 DNA: TGTGCCAGTACCGTGGCCCGGGACAGAGGAAATGAAAAACTGTTTTTT
J gene: TRBJ1-4
clone size: -
D gene: TRBD1
V gene: TRBV19

CDR3 protein: CASSSFGELGEKLFF
CDR3 DNA: TGTGCCAGCAGCTCGTTTGGGGAGCTGGGTGAAAAACTGTTTTTT
J gene: TRBJ1-4
clone size: -
D gene: -
V gene: TRBV5-5

CDR3 protein: CASSLFQMTGAHYGYTF
CDR3 DNA: TGTGCCAGCAGTTTATTCCAGATGACAGGGGCGCACTATGGCTACACCTTC
J gene: TRBJ1-2
clone size: -
D gene: TRBD1
V gene: TRBV28

CDR3 protein: CASSDRRGEKLFF
CDR3 DNA: TGTGCCAGCAGTGACAGGAGGGGTGAAAAACTGTTTTTT
J gene: TRBJ1-4
clone size: -
D gene: -
V gene: TRBV2

CDR3 protein: CASSFQGAFSEKLFF
CDR3 DNA: TGTGCCAGCAGTTTTCAGGGGGCGTTTAGTGAAAAACTGTTTTTT
J gene: TRBJ1-4
clone size: -
D gene: TRBD1
V gene: TRBV28

CDR3 protein: CASSQVPSISYEQYF
CDR3 DNA: TGCGCCAGCAGCCAAGTACCCAGTATCTCCTACGAGCAGTACTTC
J gene: TRBJ2-7
clone size: -
D gene: -
V gene: TRBV4-1

CDR3 protein: CASSQGTEAFF
CDR3 DNA: TGTGCCAGCTCTCAGGGCACTGAAGCTTTCTTT
J gene: TRBJ1-1
clone size: -
D gene: -
V gene: TRBV5-4

CDR3 protein: CASSSQGQGFLSDTQYF
CDR3 DNA: TGTGCCAGCAGCTCCCAGGGGCAGGGGTTTTTATCAGATACGCAGTATTTT
J gene: TRBJ2-3
clone size: -
D gene: -
V gene: TRBV5-6

CDR3 protein: CASSTFGTNYGYTF
CDR3 DNA: TGTGCCAGCAGTACCTTCGGGACTAACTATGGCTACACCTTC
J gene: TRBJ1-2
clone size: -
D gene: -
V gene: TRBV6-5

CDR3 protein: CASSQERLGGPNTGELFF
CDR3 DNA: TGTGCCAGCAGCCAAGAAAGGTTAGGGGGCCCGAACACCGGGGAGCTGTTTTTT
J gene: TRBJ2-2
clone size: -
D gene: TRBD1
V gene: TRBV4-2

CDR3 protein: CASSGLPAGEADTQYF
CDR3 DNA: TGCGCCAGCAGCGGCCTACCAGCGGGAGAGGCAGATACGCAGTATTTT
J gene: TRBJ2-3
clone size: once
D gene: TRBD2
V gene: TRBV5-1

CDR3 protein: CASHQVNYGYTF
CDR3 DNA: TGTGCCAGCCACCAGGTGAACTATGGCTACACCTTC
J gene: TRBJ1-2
clone size: -
D gene: -
V gene: TRBV28

CDR3 protein: CASGLAGTGASYEQYF
CDR3 DNA: TGTGCTAGTGGTTTGGCCGGGACAGGGGCTTCCTACGAGCAGTACTTC
J gene: TRBJ2-7
clone size: -
D gene: TRBD1
V gene: TRBV12-5

CDR3 protein: CAWSVHRVTSEKLFF
CDR3 DNA: TGTGCCTGGAGTGTACACAGGGTCACAAGTGAAAAACTGTTTTTT
J gene: TRBJ1-4
clone size: -
D gene: -
V gene: TRBV30

CDR3 protein: CASSPGQISTDTQYF
CDR3 DNA: TGTGCCAGTAGTCCGGGACAGATAAGCACAGATACGCAGTATTTT
J gene: TRBJ2-3
clone size: few
D gene: TRBD1
V gene: TRBV19

CDR3 protein: CAISDSGERSPLHF
CDR3 DNA: TGTGCCATCAGTGATTCAGGGGAGCGTTCACCCCTCCACTTT
J gene: TRBJ1-6
clone size: -
D gene: -
V gene: TRBV10-3

CDR3 protein: CAWSVGDGNTIYF
CDR3 DNA: TGTGCCTGGAGTGTCGGAGATGGAAACACCATATATTTT
J gene: TRBJ1-3
clone size: -
D gene: -
V gene: TRBV30

CDR3 protein: CASSEDVVRNTIYF
CDR3 DNA: TGTGCCAGCAGTGAAGATGTCGTGAGGAACACCATATATTTT
J gene: TRBJ1-3
clone size: once
D gene: -
V gene: TRBV6-1

CDR3 protein: CASSPLGGSGRRNEQFF
CDR3 DNA: TGTGCCAGCAGCCCCCTTGGGGGTAGCGGGAGGCGGAATGAGCAGTTCTTC
J gene: TRBJ2-1
clone size: -
D gene: TRBD2
V gene: TRBV6-4

CDR3 protein: CASSPRQSTEAFF
CDR3 DNA: TGTGCCAGCAGCCCCCGACAGAGCACTGAAGCTTTCTTT
J gene: TRBJ1-1
clone size: few
D gene: -
V gene: TRBV7-3

CDR3 protein: CASSLGSFQASSYNEQFF
CDR3 DNA: TGTGCCAGCAGCTTAGGCTCATTTCAGGCGAGCTCCTACAATGAGCAGTTCTTC
J gene: TRBJ2-1
clone size: -
D gene: -
V gene: TRBV7-8

CDR3 protein: CASSSRGGNSPLHF
CDR3 DNA: TGTGCCAGCAGTTCCCGAGGCGGGAATTCACCCCTCCACTTT
J gene: TRBJ1-6
clone size: -
D gene: -
V gene: TRBV6-5

CDR3 protein: CASSDSEDFPPSKYEQYF
CDR3 DNA: TGTGCCAGCAGTGACTCGGAGGACTTTCCGCCATCAAAATACGAGCAGTACTTC
J gene: TRBJ2-7
clone size: once
D gene: -
V gene: TRBV2

CDR3 protein: CATSRDGGNSPLHF
CDR3 DNA: TGTGCCACCAGCAGAGACGGGGGGAATTCACCCCTCCACTTT
J gene: TRBJ1-6
clone size: -
D gene: -
V gene: TRBV15

CDR3 protein: CAWRSYGGMNTEAFF
CDR3 DNA: TGTGCCTGGAGGTCATATGGGGGGATGAACACTGAAGCTTTCTTT
J gene: TRBJ1-1
clone size: -
D gene: -
V gene: TRBV30

CDR3 protein: CASNSQGLMNTEAFF
CDR3 DNA: TGTGCCAGCAATTCTCAGGGACTCATGAACACTGAAGCTTTCTTT
J gene: TRBJ1-1
clone size: -
D gene: -
V gene: TRBV27

CDR3 protein: CASSPGRGEPNTGELFF
CDR3 DNA: TGCGCCAGCAGCCCTGGGAGGGGTGAGCCTAACACCGGGGAGCTGTTTTTT
J gene: TRBJ2-2
clone size: -
D gene: TRBD2
V gene: TRBV5-1

CDR3 protein: CASSTPTGPNEKLFF
CDR3 DNA: TGTGCCAGCAGCACACCGACAGGTCCTAATGAAAAACTGTTTTTT
J gene: TRBJ1-4
clone size: -
D gene: -
V gene: TRBV6-2/TRBV6-3

CDR3 protein: CASSLADYEQYF
CDR3 DNA: TGTGCCAGCAGCTTAGCGGACTACGAGCAGTACTTC
J gene: TRBJ2-7
clone size: -
D gene: -
V gene: TRBV5-6

CDR3 protein: CASSRDIAGTSEQFF
CDR3 DNA: TGCGCCAGCAGCCGGGACATAGCGGGGACAAGTGAGCAGTTCTTC
J gene: TRBJ2-1
clone size: -
D gene: TRBD2
V gene: TRBV4-3

CDR3 protein: CAWSLGLGVGHGYTF
CDR3 DNA: TGTGCCTGGAGCCTGGGGCTTGGTGTCGGCCATGGCTACACCTTC
J gene: TRBJ1-2
clone size: -
D gene: -
V gene: TRBV30

CDR3 protein: CASSSPFAGSTLMNTEAFF
CDR3 DNA: TGTGCCAGCAGTTCCCCATTCGCCGGGAGTACGCTTATGAACACTGAAGCTTTCTTT
J gene: TRBJ1-1
clone size: -
D gene: -
V gene: TRBV28

CDR3 protein: CASSQFRGRDQETQYF
CDR3 DNA: TGTGCCAGCAGCCAATTCCGGGGTCGGGACCAAGAGACCCAGTACTTC
J gene: TRBJ2-5
clone size: -
D gene: -
V gene: TRBV7-8

CDR3 protein: CASSFQGSYNSPLHF
CDR3 DNA: TGTGCCAGCAGTTTCCAGGGGAGCTATAATTCACCCCTCCACTTT
J gene: TRBJ1-6
clone size: -
D gene: -
V gene: TRBV28